This T cell receptor beta chain was documented in a study of blood T cells in healthy people across ages. Study-wide points: Donor CMV status was unknown, possibly confounding expanded clonotype changes. Percentage of naive T cells showed a strong correlation with TCR beta diversity.

In the case of this clonotype: Antigen specificity is unknown.

J lost 0 bases, V lost 0 bases, and 10 bases had no gene match. The CDR3 runs 19 residues. Germline CDR1 LGHNA, CDR2 YNFKEQ. Alongside a J-beta primer mix, a sample-barcoded 5' primer served in a second PCR lasting roughly 6 to 12 cycles. TCRdb re-derived calls from the 5' RACE reads in MiXCR, one entry per CDR3 protein. Of around 940,000 distinct CDR3 sequences listed, 51% are singletons. V is TRBV4-2 and J is TRBJ1-5; the match to TRBD1 covers 8 bases. What was sequenced was blood. This TCR was recovered from a woman aged 55-69 years in good health. The CDR3 bases are TGTGCCAGCAGCCAAGAGGGGGGGACAGGCATTTATAGCAATCAGCCCCAGCATTTT. Translation: CASSQEGGTGIYSNQPQHF.